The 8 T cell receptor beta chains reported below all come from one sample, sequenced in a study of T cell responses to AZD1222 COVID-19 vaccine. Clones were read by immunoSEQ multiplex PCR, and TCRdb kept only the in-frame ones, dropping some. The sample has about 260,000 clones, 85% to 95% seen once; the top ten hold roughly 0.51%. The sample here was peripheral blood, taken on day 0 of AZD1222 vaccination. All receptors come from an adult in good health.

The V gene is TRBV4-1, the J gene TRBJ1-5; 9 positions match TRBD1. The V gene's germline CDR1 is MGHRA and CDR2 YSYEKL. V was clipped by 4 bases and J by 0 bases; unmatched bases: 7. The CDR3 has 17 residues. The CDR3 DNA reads TGCGCCAGCAGCCCTCAACAGGGGGCTTCTAGCAATCAGCCCCAGCATTTT. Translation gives CASSPQQGASSNQPQHF.

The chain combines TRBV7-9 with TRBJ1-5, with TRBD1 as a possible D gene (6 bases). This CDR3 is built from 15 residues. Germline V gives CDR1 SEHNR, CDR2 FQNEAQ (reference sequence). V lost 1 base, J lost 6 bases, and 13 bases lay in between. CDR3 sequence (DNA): TGTGCCAGCAGCTTAGGCCGACAGGAGTTTCAGCCCCAGCATTTT. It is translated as CASSLGRQEFQPQHF.

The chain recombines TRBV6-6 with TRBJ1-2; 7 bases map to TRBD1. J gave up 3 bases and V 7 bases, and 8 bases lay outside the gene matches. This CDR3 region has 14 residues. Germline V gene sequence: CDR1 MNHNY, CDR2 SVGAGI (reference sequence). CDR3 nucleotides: TGTGCCAGCACCCGAGACAGGGTTGACTATGGCTACACCTTC. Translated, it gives CASTRDRVDYGYTF.

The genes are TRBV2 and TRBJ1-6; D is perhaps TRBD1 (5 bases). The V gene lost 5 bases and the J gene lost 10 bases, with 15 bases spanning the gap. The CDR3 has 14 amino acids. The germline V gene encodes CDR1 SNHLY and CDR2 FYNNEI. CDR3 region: CASSKGSQGSPLHF. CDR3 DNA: TGTGCCAGCAGTAAGGGGTCCCAAGGCTCACCCCTCCACTTT.

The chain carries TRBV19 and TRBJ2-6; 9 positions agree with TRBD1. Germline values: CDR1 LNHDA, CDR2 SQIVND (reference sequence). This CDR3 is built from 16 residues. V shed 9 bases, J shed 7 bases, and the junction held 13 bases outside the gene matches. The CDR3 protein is CASTGDRVLSANVLTF. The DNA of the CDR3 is TGTGCCAGCACGGGGGACAGGGTTCTCAGCGCCAACGTCCTGACTTTC.

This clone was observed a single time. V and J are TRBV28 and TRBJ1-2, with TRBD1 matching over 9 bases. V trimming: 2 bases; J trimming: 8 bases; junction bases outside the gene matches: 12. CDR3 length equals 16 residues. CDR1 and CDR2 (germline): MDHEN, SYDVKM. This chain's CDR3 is CASSLPDRGSSGGYTF. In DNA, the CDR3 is TGTGCCAGCAGTTTACCCGACAGGGGGTCATCCGGCGGCTACACCTTC.

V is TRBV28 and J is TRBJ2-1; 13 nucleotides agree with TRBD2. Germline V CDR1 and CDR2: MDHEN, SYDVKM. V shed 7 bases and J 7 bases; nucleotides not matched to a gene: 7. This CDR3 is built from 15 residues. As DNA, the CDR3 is TGTGCCAGCATCAAACTAGCGGGGGGGTGGAATGAGCAGTTCTTC. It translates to CASIKLAGGWNEQFF. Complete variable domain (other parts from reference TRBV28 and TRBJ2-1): DVKVTQSSRYLVKRTGEKVFLECVQDMDHENMFWYRQDPGLGLRLIYFSYDVKMKEKGDIPEGYSVSREKKERFSLILESASTNQTSMYLCASIKLAGGWNEQFFGPGTRLTVL.

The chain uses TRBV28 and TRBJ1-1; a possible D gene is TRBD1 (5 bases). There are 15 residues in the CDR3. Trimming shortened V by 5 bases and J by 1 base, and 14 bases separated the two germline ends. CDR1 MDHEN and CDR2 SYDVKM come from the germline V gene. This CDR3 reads CASSGAAWANTEAFF. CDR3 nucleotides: TGTGCCAGCAGTGGGGCGGCGTGGGCGAACACTGAAGCTTTCTTT.